This T cell receptor beta chain was retrieved from a study of blood T cell repertoires in COVID-19. For the study at large: T cells, B-cell-depleted T cells, or PBMCs supplied cDNA or gDNA.

Authors' methods: Scientists estimated how many nucleated cells there were by amplifying reference gene primers. Clones were read by immunoSEQ multiplex PCR, and TCRdb kept only the in-frame ones, dropping some. V and J calls and clone size are as listed in that table; D and trimming were resolved from the DNA. The sample has tens of thousands of clones; approximately 82% are singletons. V was shortened by 3 bases and J by 7 bases, with 9 bases between the two germline ends. The CDR3 runs 13 residues. Per germline, CDR1 MNHNS and CDR2 SASEGT. Sequencing used peripheral blood. The V call is TRBV6-1, the J call TRBJ1-4; D call uncertain. The source is a human donor in a cohort sampled during active COVID-19. The CDR3: CASSDEGREKLFF. For the CDR3, the DNA is TGTGCCAGCAGTGATGAGGGCCGTGAAAAACTGTTTTTT.